Below are 24 T cell receptor beta chains sequenced from a single sample in a study of blood T cell repertoires in COVID-19. The data were produced by immunoSEQ multiplex PCR, yet TCRdb's version contains in-frame clones alone and is incomplete. The table includes over 70,000 clones, around 77% detected once. Sequenced sample: peripheral blood. Receptor source: a man in his 70s with COVID-19, enrolled during active disease.

The CDR3 sequence is CASSSGGADLYGYTF. In DNA form, the CDR3 reads TGTGCCAGCAGTTCCGGGGGGGCAGACCTCTATGGCTACACCTTC. The chain joins TRBV28 to TRBJ1-2, with D possibly matching TRBD1 (6 bases). Germline V gene data show CDR1 as MDHEN and CDR2 as SYDVKM. The CDR3 totals 15 residues. V lost 4 bases and J 4 bases, leaving 16 bases between the germline ends.

This clone was recorded a few times. The chain employs TRBV2 and TRBJ1-2, with D tentatively TRBD1 (6 bases). This CDR3 comprises 13 residues. The germline CDR1 and CDR2 sequences are SNHLY and FYNNEI. The germline V and J ends were trimmed by 5 bases and 1 base, with 8 bases remaining between them. CDR3 amino acids: CASSLQGNYGYTF. The CDR3 coding sequence is TGTGCCAGCAGTCTACAGGGTAACTATGGCTACACCTTC.

The rearrangement links TRBV6-5 to TRBJ1-2, with 9 bases aligning to TRBD1. V dropped 3 bases and J dropped 8; count of bases not matched to a gene: 7. This CDR3 has 14 amino acids. CDR1 is MNHEY and CDR2 is SVGAGI in the germline V gene. Here the CDR3 reads CASSYLTGGSGYTF. The CDR3, as DNA: TGTGCCAGCAGTTATCTCACAGGGGGCAGCGGCTACACCTTC.

The count of this clone is one. The chain joins TRBV5-1 to TRBJ2-1, with 11 bases identical to TRBD1. Per germline, CDR1 SGHRS and CDR2 YFSETQ. This CDR3 contains 15 residues. Germline trimming cut 3 bases from V and 5 bases from J; bases unmatched to any gene: 4. CDR3 nucleotide sequence: TGCGCCAGCAGCTCGGGACAGGGGGTTGACAATGAGCAGTTCTTC. It codes for CASSSGQGVDNEQFF.

A few counts support this clone. The chain is built from TRBV7-3 and TRBJ1-1, with 10 positions matching TRBD1. Trimming took 5 bases from V and 5 from J; bases not matched to a gene: 2. The germline CDR1 and CDR2 sequences are SGHTA and FQGTGA. This CDR3 region has 13 residues. The CDR3 bases are TGTGCCAGCAGCCCGGGACAGGGGACTGAAGCTTTCTTT. Amino acids: CASSPGQGTEAFF.

This chain uses TRBV5-1 with TRBJ2-7; 7 nucleotides line up with TRBD2. Germline lookup yields CDR1 SGHRS and CDR2 YFSETQ. The CDR3 is made up of 12 amino acids. J gave up 2 bases and V 7 bases, and 3 bases lay outside the gene matches. DNA for the CDR3: TGCGCCAGCGGGGAGGGCACCTACGAGCAGTACTTC. Translating gives CASGEGTYEQYF. The whole variable domain, filled in from reference TRBV5-1 and TRBJ2-7, reads KAGVTQTPRYLIKTRGQQVTLSCSPISGHRSVSWYQQTPGQGLQFLFEYFSETQRNKGNFPGRFSGRQFSNSRSEMNVSTLELGDSALYLCASGEGTYEQYFGPGTRLTVT.

The chain couples TRBV15 to TRBJ2-5; TRBD2 matches 7 bases. The germline gives CDR1 LNHNV, CDR2 YYDKDF (reference sequence). The CDR3 length is 15 residues. The V segment lost 4 bases and the J segment 2 bases; nucleotides outside the gene matches: 7. This CDR3 reads CATSNTLATQETQYF. In DNA, the CDR3 is TGTGCCACCAGCAACACACTAGCGACACAAGAGACCCAGTACTTC.

The chain links TRBV11-2 to TRBJ2-7; tentative D call: TRBD1 (6 bases). The germline gives CDR1 SGHAT, CDR2 FQNNGV. This CDR3 has 15 amino acids. V lost 0 bases and J 3 bases, leaving 12 bases between the germline ends. CDR3: CASSLDGGGRYEQYF. CDR3 nucleotides: TGTGCCAGCAGCTTAGATGGGGGCGGCCGCTACGAGCAGTACTTC.

This clone was seen ten or more times. J is TRBJ1-3 and V is TRBV5-6; tentative D call: TRBD1 (6 bases). Between the trimmed V and J ends, which lost 4 bases and 2 bases, there was a span of 13 bases. From germline, CDR1 is SGHDT and CDR2 YYEEEE. The CDR3 has 15 residues. This CDR3 reads CASSPVGDTGNTIYF. In nucleotides, the CDR3 is TGTGCCAGCAGCCCGGTCGGGGACACTGGAAACACCATATATTTT.

This clone was counted a single time. The chain carries TRBV6-2 or TRBV6-3 and TRBJ1-5; no clear D. Between the trimmed V and J ends, which lost 0 bases and 0 bases, there was a span of 21 bases. The CDR3 has 20 amino acids. Germline assignment: CDR1 MNHEY and CDR2 SVGEGT. The CDR3, as DNA: TGTGCCAGCAGTTACTCCTTGTGGCGGGTTGGGGAATATAGCAATCAGCCCCAGCATTTT. Encoded protein: CASSYSLWRVGEYSNQPQHF.

The V gene is TRBV2, the J gene TRBJ2-3; D is unresolved. The V end lost 5 bases, the J end lost 1 base, and 4 bases lay between the germline ends. Per the germline V gene, CDR1 is SNHLY and CDR2 is FYNNEI. The length of the CDR3 is 12 residues. For the CDR3, the DNA is TGTGCCAGCAGTACAGGCACAGATACGCAGTATTTT. The encoded protein is CASSTGTDTQYF.

The chain is built from TRBV7-8 and TRBJ1-6, with D unresolved. This CDR3 is 17 amino acids long. V lost 1 base and J 10 bases, leaving 20 bases between the germline ends. Germline V CDR1 and CDR2: SGHVS, FQNEAQ. The CDR3 DNA reads as TGTGCCAGCAGCTTAGTCGTCCGGGGAGTAGAAGGATCACCCCTCCACTTT. Amino acids: CASSLVVRGVEGSPLHF.

The V and J genes are TRBV5-4 and TRBJ2-7; the D gene is possibly TRBD1 (5 bases). V was clipped by 0 bases and J by 0 bases, with 13 bases between them. Germline loops: CDR1 SGHNT, CDR2 YYREEE (reference sequence). The CDR3 runs 16 residues. CDR3 coding DNA: TGTGCCAGCAGCTTGGAACAGGTACGACCCTCCTACGAGCAGTACTTC. Translating gives CASSLEQVRPSYEQYF.

V gene TRBV10-3 combines with J gene TRBJ2-7; 8 bases are a match to TRBD1. V dropped 4 bases and J dropped 0; count of bases not matched to a gene: 5. The CDR3 length is 15 residues. Germline V CDR1 and CDR2: ENHRY, SYGVKD. This CDR3 is CAISVGQGSSYEQYF. CDR3 DNA sequence: TGTGCCATCAGTGTAGGACAGGGCAGCTCCTACGAGCAGTACTTC.

This sequence joins TRBV5-1 and TRBJ1-2; maybe TRBD1 (6 bases). V gave up 6 bases and J gave up 4 bases, with 16 bases separating them. CDR1 and CDR2 (germline): SGHRS, YFSETQ. This CDR3 has 14 amino acids. The CDR3 spells CASTSDSQGYGYTF. The CDR3 nucleotides are TGCGCCAGCACCTCGGACAGCCAGGGCTATGGCTACACCTTC.

The V call is TRBV11-2, the J call TRBJ2-3, with 7 bases lining up with TRBD2. The CDR3 has 13 residues. In germline, CDR1 is SGHAT, CDR2 FQNNGV. J gave up 6 bases and V 4 bases, and 4 bases lay outside the gene matches. The CDR3 DNA sequence: TGTGCCAGCAGCTCCGGGACTACGGATACGCAGTATTTT. This translates into CASSSGTTDTQYF.

The chain recombines TRBV7-2 with TRBJ1-2; perhaps TRBD1 as D (5 bases). Germline CDR1 SGHTA, CDR2 FQGNSA. CDR3 length equals 13 residues. V lost 3 bases to trimming and J lost 7 bases, with 12 bases between them. The chain's CDR3 is CASSFLEQGGYTF. In DNA form, the CDR3 reads TGTGCCAGCAGCTTCCTCGAGCAGGGTGGCTACACCTTC.

This clone has a single count. The J gene is TRBJ1-1, the V gene TRBV7-2; 11 bases match TRBD1. V was pared by 1 base and J by 11 bases, with 9 bases of the junction left unmatched. Germline CDR1 reads SGHTA; CDR2 reads FQGNSA. The CDR3 has 15 amino acids. Written as DNA, the CDR3 is TGTGCCAGCAGCTTAGGAGCGGGACAGGGGGTAGTTGCTTTCTTT. Amino acid sequence: CASSLGAGQGVVAFF. Drawing the rest from reference TRBV7-2 and TRBJ1-1, the complete variable domain is GAGVSQSPSNKVTEKGKDVELRCDPISGHTALYWYRQSLGQGLEFLIYFQGNSAPDKSGLPSDRFSAERTGGSVSTLTIQRTQQEDSAVYLCASSLGAGQGVVAFFGQGTRLTVV.

The gene calls are TRBV5-5 and TRBJ2-1; a possible D gene is TRBD2 (6 bases). V lost 4 bases and J lost 3, with 14 bases in between. CDR1 SGHKS and CDR2 YYEKEE come from the germline V gene (reference sequence). CDR3 length equals 15 residues. CDR3 nucleotides: TGTGCCAGCAGCGACCGGGACTCGAGCTACAATGAGCAGTTCTTC. This sequence encodes CASSDRDSSYNEQFF.

V and J are TRBV27 and TRBJ2-2; D perhaps matches TRBD1 (6 bases). This CDR3 region has 18 residues. V lost 7 bases to trimming and J lost 0 bases, with 21 bases between them. CDR1 and CDR2 from the germline V gene are MNHEY and SMNVEV (reference sequence). As DNA, the CDR3 is TGTGCCAGCACCCCAGGGACATCGACCGAAACGAACACCGGGGAGCTGTTTTTT. It codes for CASTPGTSTETNTGELFF.

The chain has TRBV30 and TRBJ1-1; D call uncertain. The CDR3 runs to 14 residues. Germline-derived CDR1 and CDR2 are GTSNPN and SVGIG (reference sequence). V gave up 3 bases and J gave up 1 base, with 12 bases separating them. CDR3 bases: TGTGCCTGGAGACGGAGGCAGGCGAACACTGAAGCTTTCTTT. This gives the protein CAWRRRQANTEAFF. The full variable domain, completed using reference TRBV30 and TRBJ1-1, is SQTIHQWPATLVQPVGSPLSLECTVEGTSNPNLYWYRQAAGRGLQLLFYSVGIGQISSEVPQNLSASRPQDRQFILSSKKLLLSDSGFYLCAWRRRQANTEAFFGQGTRLTVV.

With respect to this clone: Other DNA sequences in this sample translate to the same CDR3. The chain is built from TRBV28 and TRBJ2-6; possibly TRBD1 for D (6 bases). Trimming removed 5 bases from V and 0 bases from J, with 11 bases in between. Germline assignment: CDR1 MDHEN and CDR2 SYDVKM. The CDR3 covers 16 residues. CDR3 protein: CASSLTGFSGANVLTF. The DNA of the CDR3 is TGTGCCAGCAGTCTAACAGGGTTCTCTGGGGCCAACGTCCTGACTTTC.

This clone was observed a few times. CDR3 in amino acids: CASSLGGGDQDSPLHF. CDR3 nucleotide sequence: TGTGCCAGCAGCTTAGGGGGCGGCGATCAAGATTCACCCCTCCACTTT. The genes are TRBV7-3 and TRBJ1-6; perhaps TRBD1 as D (6 bases). Germline CDR1 and CDR2: SGHTA and FQGTGA. The CDR3 sequence is 16 residues long. The germline V and J ends were trimmed by 2 bases and 8 bases, with 16 bases remaining between them.

The V and J genes are TRBV28 and TRBJ1-2; D gene uncertain. Trimming pared 4 bases from V and 0 bases from J, leaving 12 bases between. Germline values: CDR1 MDHEN, CDR2 SYDVKM. The CDR3 runs to 15 residues. CDR3 in DNA: TGTGCCAGCAGTTCAACCTCTATCGCTAACTATGGCTACACCTTC. Translation: CASSSTSIANYGYTF.